Below, 16 T cell receptor beta chains from the same sample are listed, as sequenced in a study of post-analysis software for immune sequencing data. Findings and caveats of the study: Patients showed TRBV5-6, TRBV5-1 and TRBV20-1 among five TRBV segments more frequent than in controls.

The TCR beta cDNA libraries carried unique molecular identifiers. MiXCR was run by TCRdb on the PCR reads, yielding one entry per CDR3 protein. The repertoire holds fewer than 900,000 distinct CDR3 sequences, with 46% as singletons. These receptors lack a known antigen. Sequenced: blood. These receptors were taken from a girl aged 5-17 years with multiple sclerosis.

V gene TRBV20-1 combines with J gene TRBJ2-4, with 8 bases that match TRBD2. Near its end, the DNA agrees better with TRBJ2-7, so the J call may be wrong. CDR3 size: 16 residues. Germline CDR1 and CDR2: DFQATT and SNEGSKA (reference sequence). CDR3 sequence: CSAGPGGARRASEQYF. The CDR3, as DNA: TGCAGTGCCGGTCCGGGGGGGGCTAGAAGGGCCTCCGAGCAGTACTTC.

This clonotype has just a few counts. This rearrangement joins TRBV7-2 to TRBJ2-7; 9 nucleotides line up with TRBD1. V shed 5 bases and J 1 base; nucleotides not matched to a gene: 6. Germline V gene lookup returns CDR1 SGHTA and CDR2 FQGNSA. CDR3 size: 15 residues. CDR3 in amino acids: CASSDRDRVSYEQYF. CDR3 DNA sequence: TGTGCCAGCAGCGACCGGGACAGGGTATCCTACGAGCAGTACTTC.

This clonotype was found once. This rearrangement joins TRBV9 to TRBJ1-2; 10 bases align to TRBD1. The CDR3 totals 14 residues. Germline loops: CDR1 SGDLS, CDR2 YYNGEE. V was clipped by 4 bases and J by 4 bases; unmatched bases: 4. In DNA, the CDR3 is TGTGCCAGCAGCTGGGGACAGGGGACCTATGGCTACACCTTC. As protein: CASSWGQGTYGYTF. Drawing the rest from reference TRBV9 and TRBJ1-2, the complete variable domain is DSGVTQTPKHLITATGQRVTLRCSPRSGDLSVYWYQQSLDQGLQFLIQYYNGEERAKGNILERFSAQQFPDLHSELNLSSLELGDSALYFCASSWGQGTYGYTFGSGTRLTVV.

The CDR3 DNA follows: TGTGCCAGCAGGACTTTTTTTGTTTCTAGTTCCCAGCATTTT. It is translated as CASRTFFVSSSQHF. The V call is TRBV27, the J call TRBJ1-5, with D uncertain. Deletions cut 6 bases from V and 11 bases from J, with 20 bases between. Germline V gives CDR1 MNHEY, CDR2 SMNVEV (reference sequence). The CDR3 spans 14 residues.

This clonotype was counted ten times or more. The CDR3 region is CASSPPSGGGTDTQYF. CDR3 sequence (DNA): TGCGCCAGCAGCCCCCCAAGCGGGGGAGGCACAGATACGCAGTATTTT. The V gene is TRBV5-1, the J gene TRBJ2-3, with 8 bases that match TRBD2. Germline V gene lookup returns CDR1 SGHRS and CDR2 YFSETQ. The CDR3 spans 16 residues. V was pared by 4 bases and J by 1 base, with 8 bases of the junction left unmatched. Full variable domain (outside the CDR3, taken from reference TRBV5-1 and TRBJ2-3): KAGVTQTPRYLIKTRGQQVTLSCSPISGHRSVSWYQQTPGQGLQFLFEYFSETQRNKGNFPGRFSGRQFSNSRSEMNVSTLELGDSALYLCASSPPSGGGTDTQYFGPGTRLTVL.

This clonotype was detected ten times or more. The rearrangement joins TRBV6-5 to TRBJ2-5; 7 bases align to TRBD1. The V and J ends lost 5 bases and 7 bases, in that order; junction bases with no gene match: 7. CDR3 size: 13 residues. CDR1 is MNHEY, CDR2 SVGAGI, per germline. As DNA, the CDR3 is TGTGCCAGCAGTCGACAGGGCGAGGGGACCCAGTACTTC. This codes for CASSRQGEGTQYF.

This clonotype turned up a few times. The J gene is TRBJ2-3, the V gene TRBV6-4; a weak D match, TRBD2 (5 bases). Germline CDR1 reads MRHNA; CDR2 reads SNTAGT. V was pared by 2 bases and J by 11 bases, with 11 bases between. CDR3 length equals 12 residues. In nucleotides, the CDR3 is TGTGCCAGCAGTGACCTTGCGGGCTTGCAGTATTTT. Protein product: CASSDLAGLQYF.

This chain joins TRBV9 and TRBJ1-1; possibly TRBD1 for D (5 bases). V lost 4 bases, J lost 0 bases, and 10 bases lay in between. This CDR3 has 14 amino acids. The V gene's germline CDR1 is SGDLS and CDR2 YYNGEE. The CDR3: CASSPLGVNTEAFF. CDR3 sequence (DNA): TGTGCCAGCAGCCCCCTGGGGGTGAACACTGAAGCTTTCTTT.

As concerns this clonotype: One end of the junction fails to match germline, which may point to a read error. V usage is TRBV12-3 or TRBV12-4 and J usage is TRBJ2-5, with 7 positions matching TRBD2. The CDR3 totals 14 residues. The CDR3 DNA reads as TGTCCCAGCAGTTCTGGACTAGTACAAGAGACCCAGTACTTC. It translates to CPSSSGLVQETQYF.

The chain uses TRBV29-1 and TRBJ1-2; D unresolved. V was shortened by 0 bases and J by 4 bases, with 15 bases between the two germline ends. This CDR3 has 15 amino acids. The germline V gene encodes CDR1 SQVTM and CDR2 ANQGSEA. The CDR3: CSVEEWVGDGYGYTF. In DNA, the CDR3 is TGCAGCGTTGAAGAGTGGGTTGGAGATGGCTATGGCTACACCTTC.

A few counts support this clonotype. The chain carries TRBV12-3 or TRBV12-4 and TRBJ2-1, with no clear D. CDR3 length equals 15 residues. V shed 1 base and J shed 5 bases, with 12 bases lying between them. CDR3 nucleotide sequence: TGTGCCAGCAGTTTAGGTGAACTCCGGCACAATGAGCAGTTCTTC. Translation gives CASSLGELRHNEQFF.

This chain joins TRBV27 and TRBJ2-3, with 10 nucleotides matching TRBD2. The CDR3 has 16 amino acids. The germline CDR1 and CDR2 sequences are MNHEY and SMNVEV (reference sequence). J gave up 4 bases and V 3 bases, and 7 bases lay outside the gene matches. The CDR3 coding sequence is TGTGCCAGCAGTTTGGGGGTAGCGGGAGGCGCAGATACGCAGTATTTT. It translates to CASSLGVAGGADTQYF.

There are a few counts of this clonotype. This chain uses TRBV27 with TRBJ2-1; 13 positions agree with TRBD2. CDR1 and CDR2 (germline): MNHEY, SMNVEV (reference sequence). The junction had 11 bases not matched to a gene; V was cut back by 2 bases and J by 7 bases. There are 18 residues in the CDR3. CDR3 region: CASSLRALAGGPSNEQFF. CDR3 DNA: TGTGCCAGCAGTTTACGGGCACTAGCGGGAGGGCCATCGAATGAGCAGTTCTTC.

This clonotype is a singleton in its sample. The J gene is TRBJ2-5, the V gene TRBV28; perhaps TRBD1 as D (5 bases). The end of the DNA fits TRBJ2-7 better, so the J call may be wrong. Per the germline V gene, CDR1 is MDHEN and CDR2 is SYDVKM. The CDR3 contains 14 residues. The CDR3 nucleotides are TGTGCCAGCAGGAAACCGACAGTGAGAGGCGAGCAGTACTTC. Translation: CASRKPTVRGEQYF.

J is TRBJ1-1 and V is TRBV5-1; no clear D gene. Trimming took off 4 bases at V and 8 bases at J, with 21 bases between the two ends. The CDR3 sequence is 15 residues long. Germline loops: CDR1 SGHRS, CDR2 YFSETQ. CDR3 coding DNA: TGCGCCAGCAGCCTGGTTTGGGATCGTGGCGCGGAAGCTTTCTTT. Its protein is CASSLVWDRGAEAFF.

The chain links TRBV20-1 to TRBJ2-5; 8 positions agree with TRBD2. The germline V gene encodes CDR1 DFQATT and CDR2 SNEGSKA (reference sequence). CDR3 size: 14 residues. V lost 6 bases, J lost 4 bases, and 10 bases stayed unmatched. The CDR3 sequence: CSATEAGGRETQYF. Here the CDR3 DNA reads TGCAGTGCAACCGAGGCGGGAGGACGAGAGACCCAGTACTTC.